Shown below are 8 T cell receptor beta chains from a single sample sequenced in a study of early T cells in non-severe SARS-CoV-2 infection. TCRdb fed the 5' RACE reads into MiXCR, producing one record per CDR3 protein. The table includes about 67,000 distinct CDR3 sequences, 11% detected once. What was sequenced was whole blood. The receptors shown here come from an adult who was a healthcare worker with PCR-confirmed SARS-CoV-2 infection or an uninfected control (not recorded which).

This clonotype was seen at least ten times. The chain joins TRBV27 to TRBJ1-5; perhaps TRBD1 as D (6 bases). Germline CDR1 and CDR2: MNHEY and SMNVEV (reference sequence). The CDR3 totals 15 residues. V was cut by 6 bases and J by 5 bases, with 17 bases left in between. In DNA form, the CDR3 reads TGTGCCAGCAGGCTCCGGGGGCAGGGCTATCAGCCCCAGCATTTT. Amino acid sequence: CASRLRGQGYQPQHF.

This clonotype was seen repeatedly, ten times or more. V usage is TRBV2 and J usage is TRBJ1-3; no firm D call. V was shortened by 4 bases and J by 0 bases, with 16 bases between the two germline ends. This CDR3 has 17 amino acids. Germline V gene sequence: CDR1 SNHLY, CDR2 FYNNEI. Written as DNA, the CDR3 is TGTGCCAGCAGTGCCCGACCGGTGTTTTACTCTGGAAACACCATATATTTT. This sequence encodes CASSARPVFYSGNTIYF.

This clonotype was found a few times. This rearrangement joins TRBV6-6 to TRBJ1-1, with a possible D match to TRBD1 (6 bases). Between the trimmed V and J ends, which lost 7 bases and 8 bases, there was a span of 17 bases. CDR3 length: 13 amino acids. CDR1 MNHNY and CDR2 SVGAGI come from the germline V gene (reference sequence). The CDR3 sequence: CASTQGGGAEAFF. DNA for the CDR3: TGTGCCAGCACCCAAGGGGGAGGTGCGGAAGCTTTCTTT.

The sample holds many counts of this clonotype. The J gene is TRBJ2-3, the V gene TRBV7-9, with TRBD2 matching 12 bases. Germline CDR1 SEHNR, CDR2 FQNEAQ (reference sequence). This CDR3 is 15 amino acids long. Trimming at V came to 4 bases and at J to 2 bases, leaving 1 base not matched to a gene. For the CDR3, the DNA is TGTGCCAGCAGCTGGACTAGCGGGGCCACAGATACGCAGTATTTT. It translates to CASSWTSGATDTQYF.

In this sample, this clonotype turned up a few times. V usage is TRBV29-1 and J usage is TRBJ2-2; the match to TRBD1 covers 7 bases. Germline assignment: CDR1 SQVTM and CDR2 ANQGSEA. Trimming at V came to 4 bases and at J to 8 bases, leaving 7 bases not matched to a gene. The CDR3 runs 13 residues. In DNA, the CDR3 is TGCAGCGTTGGGTCAGGGGGTCGAGGGGAGCTGTTTTTT. As protein: CSVGSGGRGELFF.

This clonotype came up many times. The chain combines TRBV7-2 with TRBJ2-2, with D possibly matching TRBD2 (6 bases). V lost 6 bases and J lost 6, with 14 bases in between. The CDR3 covers 14 residues. Germline loops: CDR1 SGHTA, CDR2 FQGNSA. CDR3: CASSPQGGAGELFF. The CDR3 DNA reads TGTGCCAGCAGTCCCCAGGGAGGAGCCGGGGAGCTGTTTTTT.

This clonotype was recorded many times. The rearrangement links TRBV10-2 to TRBJ2-2; either TRBD1 or TRBD2 may fit D (5 bases each). This CDR3 is built from 15 residues. V was cut by 6 bases and J by 4 bases, with 15 bases left in between. The germline CDR1 and CDR2 sequences are WSHSY and SAAADI. CDR3 residues: CASRLRGAGTGELFF. The CDR3 DNA is TGCGCCAGCAGGCTCCGAGGGGCCGGCACCGGGGAGCTGTTTTTT.

The rearrangement uses TRBV7-8 and TRBJ2-3; unclear D gene. This CDR3 region has 13 residues. The ends were cut back, 3 bases at V and 6 bases at J, with 10 bases in the middle. Per germline, CDR1 SGHVS and CDR2 FQNEAQ. The DNA of the CDR3 is TGTGCCAGCAGCTTTTATCCGGCGGATACGCAGTATTTT. As protein: CASSFYPADTQYF.